This TCR beta chain came from a study of T cell responses to AZD1222 COVID-19 vaccine (dated by TCRdb to the early 2020s). Describing the broader study: TCR sequencing was performed for roughly 250 trial participants, of whom approximately 200 were given two doses of AZD1222 and around 26 were given two doses of MenACWY control vaccine. Trial participants were enrolled by age into subgroups of 18-55, 56-69 and 70-plus years, and roughly 150, 30 and 60 TCR-sequenced participants, respectively, were included in these subgroups. Summary of the overall study and its limitations: In the small 56-69-year group, the increase in depth fell short of significance, most likely because of low power. Conclusions about previously exposed vaccinees were limited because only a handful of AZD1222 recipients were SARS-CoV-2 seropositive at baseline. Because no day 14 peak-response samples were available, the repertoires could be characterized only after the peak T cell response. Most participants were white British and females outnumbered males, and the authors suggested that clonal diversity may have been underestimated. Reportedly, close to half of the unique spike-specific TCRs recognized epitopes lying outside the regions that are mutated in the B.1.351 and B.1.1.7 variants. After two AZD1222 doses, both the breadth and the depth of spike-specific TCRs were significantly higher than at day 0 and than in MenACWY recipients. CD4 TCRs associated with the vaccine covered the entire spike protein, and the dominant responses were in regions 160-218 and 743-854.

The CDR3 regions of human TCRbeta chains were subjected to immunosequencing. On the authors' methods: Repertoire TCRs were checked for matches against a reference library of SARS-CoV-2-specific TCRs that had been generated using the MIRA antigen-specificity platform. Breadth was defined as the fraction of unique TCRs that were SARS-CoV-2-associated, and depth was defined as the fraction of total T cells that were SARS-CoV-2-associated. Using the MIRA data, each spike-specific TCR was assigned both to the spike region to which the TCR was reactive and to a CD4 or CD8 class. Log10-transformed breadth and depth values were compared by one-way ANOVA with Sidak's multiple comparisons tests. TCRdb took this table from immuneACCESS and kept in-frame rearrangements with V and J called. Such tables lack part of the clones; where checked against another copy, unresolved V genes explain under half of the gap, and the rest is unexplained. The DNA gave D and trimming, while V, J and clone size come from that table. In all, the sample holds 180,000 or so clones, and around nine tenths of those were seen once. Around 26% of the sample goes to the ten largest clones.

The cysteine opens and the phenylalanine closes a CDR3 of 16 amino acids. The retained sequence is limited to the CDR3, 48 bases, with the frame set at the first base. From the germline V gene, CDR1 is MDHEN and CDR2 is SYDVKM. V drops 1 base and J drops 4 bases, leaving 16 bases in between. Turning to this clone: Its antigen is still unknown. One base away there is no much larger clone; base qualities are not given.

The time point label on this specimen signifies: about 28 days (+/-7) after the second vaccine dose. AZD1222 recipients given second doses at about 4 weeks or at about 12 weeks were pooled, since spike-specific TCR depth and breadth were not found to differ between the two schedules. Vaccinee samples were obtained from the UK trials COV001 and COV002, which included a single-blind randomized controlled phase 2/3 trial of AZD1222 (ChAdOx1 nCoV-19) in healthy adults. Trial participant PBMC samples were collected at day 0 and day 28 after the second dose for TCRbeta chain sequencing. The sequence links TRBV28 to TRBJ2-5, with the D gene call left open. This receptor was obtained from an adult who received the AZD1222 COVID-19 vaccine. Sequencing was performed on peripheral blood, taken 28 days after the second AZD1222 dose. The CDR3 protein sequence reads: CASSLYQTPSRETQYF. The DNA reads as follows: TGTGCCAGCAGTTTATACCAGACACCCTCCCGAGAGACCCAGTACTTC.